The rows below give T cell receptor beta chains drawn from one sample of a study of beta chain features in type 1 diabetes. TCRdb's copy holds only in-frame clones and misses some; the assay was immunoSEQ multiplex PCR. The sample lists roughly 150,000 clones, roughly 8% occurring once. Sequenced input: central memory CD4+ T cells from blood. The receptors stem from a woman under 30 with type 1 diabetes. The CDR3 runs from the conserved cysteine through the conserved F or W.

V gene: TRBV4-3; CDR3 protein: CASSQDWSGNQPQHF
V gene: TRBV9; CDR3 protein: CASSSRPGEADTQYF
V gene: TRBV10-3; CDR3 protein: CAISESRAYSTDTQYF
V gene: TRBV7-2; CDR3 protein: CASSAPEARGTEAFF
V gene: TRBV5-1; CDR3 protein: CASSSGQGARNSPLHF
V gene: TRBV30; CDR3 protein: CAWSRLAREQYF
V gene: TRBV5-4; CDR3 protein: CASSDRLAGGYEQYF
V gene: TRBV2; CDR3 protein: CASSGRGGPTGELFF
V gene: TRBV6-6; CDR3 protein: CASRRQGSAYEQYF
V gene: TRBV18; CDR3 protein: CASSPGTGVFFEQYF
V gene: TRBV30; CDR3 protein: CAWSSDPGAACGQYF
V gene: TRBV14; CDR3 protein: CASSHLGSGEQYF
V gene: TRBV29-1; CDR3 protein: CSALWGGEQYF
V gene: TRBV29-1; CDR3 protein: CSVEGGLAGGNYEQYF
V gene: TRBV19; CDR3 protein: CASTPRGNTYNEQFF
V gene: TRBV6-5; CDR3 protein: CASSNLGEAFF
V gene: TRBV5-1; CDR3 protein: CASSLDHNSYGYTF
V gene: TRBV11-2; CDR3 protein: CASSLSRQNQPQHF
V gene: TRBV6-6; CDR3 protein: CASSRQSYNEQFF
V gene: TRBV7-2; CDR3 protein: CASSSSRVYEQYF
V gene: TRBV9; CDR3 protein: CASITSFEQYF
V gene: TRBV11-3; CDR3 protein: CASSSSRNNEQFF
V gene: TRBV9; CDR3 protein: CASSVMSASTDTQYF
V gene: TRBV28; CDR3 protein: CASRSVYEQYF
V gene: TRBV7-8; CDR3 protein: CASSPQAGETDTQYF
V gene: TRBV7-2; CDR3 protein: CASSLGGRVDEKLFF
V gene: TRBV2; CDR3 protein: CASRERGSTDTQYF
V gene: TRBV5-1; CDR3 protein: CASSPTDSTLEAFF
V gene: TRBV5-6; CDR3 protein: CASSWTGYEQFF
V gene: TRBV30; CDR3 protein: CAWRPYGRSLTDTQYF
V gene: TRBV10-2; CDR3 protein: CASERARGETQYF
V gene: TRBV28; CDR3 protein: CASRQVSQETQYF
V gene: TRBV6-6; CDR3 protein: CASSLEGGYNQPQHF
V gene: TRBV5-1; CDR3 protein: CASSLGAGQNSPLHF
V gene: TRBV11-2; CDR3 protein: CASSRWGGTDTEAFF
V gene: TRBV6-5; CDR3 protein: CASRGQGSATGELFF
V gene: TRBV9; CDR3 protein: CASSEAEGYQETQYF
V gene: TRBV5-4; CDR3 protein: CATVEDSATDTQYF
V gene: TRBV7-6; CDR3 protein: CASSPGSGRETQYF
V gene: TRBV7-9; CDR3 protein: CASSNRRGGSTGELFF
V gene: TRBV30; CDR3 protein: CAWSVLAAGDTQYF
V gene: TRBV7-2; CDR3 protein: CASSPGQGSEKLFF
V gene: TRBV11-2; CDR3 protein: CASSNLAGNEQFF
V gene: TRBV29-1; CDR3 protein: CSATGKSGNTIYF
V gene: TRBV6-5; CDR3 protein: CASSGLGQLNEQFF
V gene: TRBV19; CDR3 protein: CASSIPGSGGIKGQYF